This TCR beta chain was profiled in a study of post-analysis software for immune sequencing data. Study-wide results and limits: TRBV segments more frequent in patients than in controls numbered five and included TRBV5-6, TRBV5-1 and TRBV20-1. Compared with controls, patients showed significantly lower normalized Chao1 diversity.

This clonotype was recorded once. As yet, its antigen is unknown. Unique molecular identifiers had been added to the TCR beta cDNA libraries. When roughly 0.85 to 11 million T cells were used, they gave roughly 490,000 cDNA molecules. TCRdb reanalysed the PCR reads using MiXCR and keeps one entry per CDR3 protein. Here the sample spans hundreds of thousands of distinct CDR3 sequences, 55% to 60% being singletons. The ends were cut back, 1 base at V and 5 bases at J, with 9 bases in the middle. Germline CDR1 reads MNHNS; CDR2 reads SASEGT. The CDR3 length is 13 residues. The chain has TRBV6-1 and TRBJ2-7; D remains ambiguous. The sequence derives from a girl aged 2-9 years with multiple sclerosis. Input material: blood. CDR3 region: CASSEGRKDEQYF. The CDR3 DNA follows: TGTGCCAGCAGTGAAGGACGGAAGGACGAGCAGTACTTC.